Listed below are T cell receptor beta chains from one sample, sequenced in a study of CD8 T cells in ankylosing spondylitis. TCRdb re-called the 5' RACE reads with MiXCR, one entry per CDR3 protein. The sample consists of roughly 670,000 distinct CDR3 sequences, roughly 19% of them appearing once. Sequenced sample: blood, either unsorted or a sorted T cell fraction (not recorded which). The receptors come from a male donor with ankylosing spondylitis. Both conserved end residues are part of each CDR3. D genes are given only for firm matches. Some rows mark clone size as missing; the rest say once, few, many or name a class of expanded clone.

j_gene: TRBJ2-3
len: 14
abundance: many
v_gene: TRBV12-3/TRBV12-4
d_gene: NA
CDR3nt: TGTGCCAGCAGTTTAGATGTCTCCACAGATACGCAGTATTTT
CDR3aa: CASSLDVSTDTQYF

j_gene: TRBJ1-3
len: 15
abundance: once
v_gene: TRBV5-1
d_gene: NA
CDR3nt: TGCGCCAGCAGCAATAGGCCCGGCTCGGGAAACACCATATATTTT
CDR3aa: CASSNRPGSGNTIYF

j_gene: TRBJ2-7
len: 15
abundance: NA
v_gene: TRBV29-1
d_gene: NA
CDR3nt: TGCAGCGTTGAAGGTCTAGGGAACAGTCCCCTAGGGCAGTACTTC
CDR3aa: CSVEGLGNSPLGQYF

j_gene: TRBJ2-7
len: 18
abundance: few
v_gene: TRBV4-1
d_gene: TRBD1
CDR3nt: TGCGCCAGCAGCCGCCTCGAACAGGGGGCCCACTTATCCTACGAGCAGTACTTC
CDR3aa: CASSRLEQGAHLSYEQYF

j_gene: TRBJ2-7
len: 14
abundance: once
v_gene: TRBV2
d_gene: NA
CDR3nt: TGTGCCAGCAGTGAACTCGGGGCCACCTACGAGCAGTACTTC
CDR3aa: CASSELGATYEQYF

j_gene: TRBJ2-5
len: 15
abundance: NA
v_gene: TRBV7-2
d_gene: NA
CDR3nt: TGTGCCAGCAGCTTGGGACTGGTCGGCGGGGAGACCCAGTACTTC
CDR3aa: CASSLGLVGGETQYF

j_gene: TRBJ2-3
len: 14
abundance: NA
v_gene: TRBV20-1
d_gene: TRBD2
CDR3nt: TGCAGTGCTAGAAACCGGGAGGGCCGAGATACGCAGTATTTT
CDR3aa: CSARNREGRDTQYF

j_gene: TRBJ1-2
len: 15
abundance: NA
v_gene: TRBV20-1
d_gene: TRBD1
CDR3nt: TGCAGTGCTAAACGGACAGGGACAGCTAACTATGGCTACACCTTC
CDR3aa: CSAKRTGTANYGYTF

j_gene: TRBJ1-2
len: 15
abundance: NA
v_gene: TRBV12-3/TRBV12-4
d_gene: NA
CDR3nt: TGTGCCAGCAGCCTAGCGGGGGGTGTAAGCTATGGCTACACCTTC
CDR3aa: CASSLAGGVSYGYTF

j_gene: TRBJ2-5
len: 15
abundance: NA
v_gene: TRBV5-8
d_gene: NA
CDR3nt: TGTGCCAGCAGTTGGGGGGGGCCCTCCCAAGAGACCCAGTACTTC
CDR3aa: CASSWGGPSQETQYF

j_gene: TRBJ1-5
len: 15
abundance: few
v_gene: TRBV20-1
d_gene: NA
CDR3nt: TGCAGTGCTAGGTCACGGCCCACCCGCAATCAGCCCCAGCATTTT
CDR3aa: CSARSRPTRNQPQHF

j_gene: TRBJ1-5
len: 13
abundance: NA
v_gene: TRBV29-1
d_gene: NA
CDR3nt: TGCAGCGTTGGGGGAGGGATGGGTCAGCCCCAGCATTTT
CDR3aa: CSVGGGMGQPQHF

j_gene: TRBJ1-2
len: 15
abundance: NA
v_gene: TRBV20-1
d_gene: NA
CDR3nt: TGCAGTGCTAGAGACGCCGCGGGGGCGCTCTATGGCTACACCTTC
CDR3aa: CSARDAAGALYGYTF

j_gene: TRBJ2-1
len: 15
abundance: few
v_gene: TRBV5-1
d_gene: TRBD1
CDR3nt: TGCGCCAGCAGAAGGACAGGGAGCTCCTACAATGAGCAGTTCTTC
CDR3aa: CASRRTGSSYNEQFF

j_gene: TRBJ2-5
len: 16
abundance: few
v_gene: TRBV3-1
d_gene: NA
CDR3nt: TGTGCCAGCAGCCCCCCTGACGCCAGGTACCAAGAGACCCAGTACTTC
CDR3aa: CASSPPDARYQETQYF

j_gene: TRBJ1-5
len: 16
abundance: few
v_gene: TRBV15
d_gene: NA
CDR3nt: TGTGCCACCAGCAGCGGGGACAAGGCCTTCAATCAGCCCCAGCATTTT
CDR3aa: CATSSGDKAFNQPQHF

j_gene: TRBJ2-7
len: 15
abundance: NA
v_gene: TRBV7-2
d_gene: TRBD2
CDR3nt: TGTGCCAGCAGCTTAGATCCGGGAGGGCCCTACGAGCAGTACTTC
CDR3aa: CASSLDPGGPYEQYF

j_gene: TRBJ2-1
len: 15
abundance: NA
v_gene: TRBV20-1
d_gene: TRBD2
CDR3nt: TGCAGTGCCCCCCCCGGCGGGACTAACAACAATGAGCAGTTCTTC
CDR3aa: CSAPPGGTNNNEQFF

j_gene: TRBJ2-7
len: 13
abundance: NA
v_gene: TRBV29-1
d_gene: NA
CDR3nt: TGCAGCGTCAACGTAGAACAGGGCTACGAGCAGTACTTC
CDR3aa: CSVNVEQGYEQYF

j_gene: TRBJ2-5
len: 16
abundance: few
v_gene: TRBV6-1
d_gene: NA
CDR3nt: TGTGCCAGCAGCCCCACACTCTCGCCCCGGGGAGAGACCCAGTACTTC
CDR3aa: CASSPTLSPRGETQYF

j_gene: TRBJ2-3
len: 15
abundance: few
v_gene: TRBV5-1
d_gene: TRBD2
CDR3nt: TGCGCCAGCAGCTTTACCGGGAGGGACACAGATACGCAGTATTTT
CDR3aa: CASSFTGRDTDTQYF

j_gene: TRBJ2-3
len: 16
abundance: NA
v_gene: TRBV9
d_gene: TRBD2
CDR3nt: TGTGCCAGCAGCCCCCGGGCGGGAGGGCCCCCAGATACGCAGTATTTT
CDR3aa: CASSPRAGGPPDTQYF

j_gene: TRBJ2-7
len: 13
abundance: NA
v_gene: TRBV6-1
d_gene: NA
CDR3nt: TGTGCCAGCAGCACAGGGTATACCTACGAGCAGTACTTC
CDR3aa: CASSTGYTYEQYF